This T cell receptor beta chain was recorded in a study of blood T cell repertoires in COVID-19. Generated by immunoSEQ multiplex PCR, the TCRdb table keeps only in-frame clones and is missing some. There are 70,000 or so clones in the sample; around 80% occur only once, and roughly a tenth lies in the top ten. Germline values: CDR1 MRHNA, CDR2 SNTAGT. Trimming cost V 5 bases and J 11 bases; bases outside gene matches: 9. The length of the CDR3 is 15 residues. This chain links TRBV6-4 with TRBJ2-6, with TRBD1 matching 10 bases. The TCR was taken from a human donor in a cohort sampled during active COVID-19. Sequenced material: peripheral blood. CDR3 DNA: TGTGCCAGCAGTTCGGACAGGGGGTTCCCACACGTCCTGACTTTC. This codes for CASSSDRGFPHVLTF.